This T cell receptor beta chain was retrieved from a study of shared clonotypes between healthy human individuals. Across the study: In total, the donors were a couple of women and a few men aged 18 to 49. Study-level findings and limits: Unshared clonotypes carried lower generation probabilities than those common to all four donors. Generally, naive subsets came out with larger estimated richness than memory subsets.

Note on this clone: As yet, its antigen is unknown.

In the study's own analysis: ImmunoSEQ yielded junction-only sequences lacking quality scores, so filtering differed. The repertoire was sequenced with immunoSEQ multiplex PCR; TCRdb's copy has only in-frame clones and lacks some. V, J and clone size reflect that table, while D and trimming were determined from the DNA. The sample yields some 320,000 clones, roughly 84% seen once. Germline V lookup: CDR1 ENHRY, CDR2 SYGVKD. With V trimmed by 2 bases and J by 6 bases, 4 bases remained unmatched. The CDR3 runs 14 residues. The chain recombines TRBV10-3 with TRBJ2-7, with TRBD1 matching 10 bases. The origin of this receptor is a man aged 18 to 29 in good health. The sample was memory CD8+ T cells sorted from blood. The subset denotes: CD45RO+ cells pooled with CCR7-negative TemRA cells. The CDR3: CAISEPRTGGEQYF. CDR3 DNA sequence: TGTGCCATCAGTGAGCCCAGGACAGGGGGCGAGCAGTACTTC.